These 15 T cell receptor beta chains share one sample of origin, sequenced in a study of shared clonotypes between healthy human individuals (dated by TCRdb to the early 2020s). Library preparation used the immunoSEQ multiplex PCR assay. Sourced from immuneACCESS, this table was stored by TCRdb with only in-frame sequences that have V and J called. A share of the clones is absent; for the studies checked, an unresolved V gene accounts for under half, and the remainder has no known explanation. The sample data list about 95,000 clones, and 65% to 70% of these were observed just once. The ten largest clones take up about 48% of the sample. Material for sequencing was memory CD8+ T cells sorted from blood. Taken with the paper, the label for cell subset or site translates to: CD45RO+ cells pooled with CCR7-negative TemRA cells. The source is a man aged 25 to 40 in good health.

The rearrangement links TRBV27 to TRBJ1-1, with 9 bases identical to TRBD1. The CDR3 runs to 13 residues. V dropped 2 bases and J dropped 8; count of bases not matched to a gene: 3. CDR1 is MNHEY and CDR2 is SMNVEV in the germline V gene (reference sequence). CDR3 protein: CASSLQTGGEAFF. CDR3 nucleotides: TGTGCCAGCAGTTTACAGACAGGGGGGGAAGCTTTCTTT.

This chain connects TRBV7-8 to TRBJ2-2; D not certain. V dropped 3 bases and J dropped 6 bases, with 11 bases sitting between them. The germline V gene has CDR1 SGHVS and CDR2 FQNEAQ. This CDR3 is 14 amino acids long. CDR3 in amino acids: CASSLGSGAGELFF. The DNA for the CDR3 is TGTGCCAGCAGCTTGGGCAGTGGCGCCGGGGAGCTGTTTTTT.

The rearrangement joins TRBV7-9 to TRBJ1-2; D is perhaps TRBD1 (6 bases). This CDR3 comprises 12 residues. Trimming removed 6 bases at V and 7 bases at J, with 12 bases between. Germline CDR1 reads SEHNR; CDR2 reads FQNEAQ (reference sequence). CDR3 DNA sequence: TGTGCCAGCAGGGACAGAGATGGTGGCTACACCTTC. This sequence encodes CASRDRDGGYTF.

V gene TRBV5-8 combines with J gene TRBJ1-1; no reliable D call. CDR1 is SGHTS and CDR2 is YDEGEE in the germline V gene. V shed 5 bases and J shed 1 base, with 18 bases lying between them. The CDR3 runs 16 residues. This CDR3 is CASRFGGLLRNTEAFF. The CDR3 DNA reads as TGTGCCAGCAGATTCGGTGGGTTGCTCCGGAACACTGAAGCTTTCTTT. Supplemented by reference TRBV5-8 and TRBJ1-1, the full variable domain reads EAGVTQSPTHLIKTRGQQATLRCSPISGHTSVYWYQQALGLGLQFLLWYDEGEERNRGNFPPRFSGRQFPNYSSELNVNALELEDSALYLCASRFGGLLRNTEAFFGQGTRLTVV.

In DNA, the CDR3 is TGCGCCAGCAGCCAAGGACTAGCGGCCATTTCCTACGAGCAGTACTTC. The encoded protein is CASSQGLAAISYEQYF. J is TRBJ2-7 and V is TRBV4-3; TRBD2 matches 9 bases. Trimming cost V 1 base and J 1 base; bases outside gene matches: 5. CDR1 is LGHNA, CDR2 YSLEER, per germline. The CDR3 runs 16 residues.

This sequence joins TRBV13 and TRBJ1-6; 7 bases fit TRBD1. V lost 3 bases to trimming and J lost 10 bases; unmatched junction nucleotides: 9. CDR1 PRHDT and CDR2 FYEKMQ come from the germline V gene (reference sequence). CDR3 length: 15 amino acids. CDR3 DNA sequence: TGTGCCAGCAGCTTGTGGGACAGTACGAACTCACCCCTCCACTTT. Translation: CASSLWDSTNSPLHF.

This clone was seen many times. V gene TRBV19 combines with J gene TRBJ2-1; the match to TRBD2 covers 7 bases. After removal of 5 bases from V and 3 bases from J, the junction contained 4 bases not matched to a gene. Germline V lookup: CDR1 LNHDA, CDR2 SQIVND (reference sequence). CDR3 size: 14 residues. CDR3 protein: CASSPLADYNEQFF. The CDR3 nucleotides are TGTGCCAGTAGTCCGCTAGCGGACTACAATGAGCAGTTCTTC.

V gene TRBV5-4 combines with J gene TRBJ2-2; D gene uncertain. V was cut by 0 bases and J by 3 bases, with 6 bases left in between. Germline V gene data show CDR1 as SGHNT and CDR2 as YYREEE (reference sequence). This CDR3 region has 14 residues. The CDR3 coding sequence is TGTGCCAGCAGCTTGGACAGACACACCGGGGAGCTGTTTTTT. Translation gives CASSLDRHTGELFF.

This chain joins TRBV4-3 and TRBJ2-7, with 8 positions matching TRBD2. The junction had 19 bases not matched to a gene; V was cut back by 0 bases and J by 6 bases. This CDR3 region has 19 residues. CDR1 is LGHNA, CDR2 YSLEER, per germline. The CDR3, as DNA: TGCGCCAGCAGCCAAGATATGCCCGCAGCGGGAGCTTTAAGCTCCGAGCAGTACTTC. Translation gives CASSQDMPAAGALSSEQYF.

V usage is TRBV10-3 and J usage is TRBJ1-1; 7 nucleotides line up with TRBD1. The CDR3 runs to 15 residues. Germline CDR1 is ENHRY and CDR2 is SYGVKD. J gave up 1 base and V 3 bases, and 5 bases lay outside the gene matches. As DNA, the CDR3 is TGTGCCATCAGTGATAGGAGGGGGCAGAACACTGAAGCTTTCTTT. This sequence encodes CAISDRRGQNTEAFF.

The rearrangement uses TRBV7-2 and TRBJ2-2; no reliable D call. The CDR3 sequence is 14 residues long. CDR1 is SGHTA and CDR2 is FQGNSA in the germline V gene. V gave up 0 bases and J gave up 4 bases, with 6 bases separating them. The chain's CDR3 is CASSLAKGTGELFF. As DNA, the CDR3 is TGTGCCAGCAGCTTAGCCAAAGGCACCGGGGAGCTGTTTTTT.

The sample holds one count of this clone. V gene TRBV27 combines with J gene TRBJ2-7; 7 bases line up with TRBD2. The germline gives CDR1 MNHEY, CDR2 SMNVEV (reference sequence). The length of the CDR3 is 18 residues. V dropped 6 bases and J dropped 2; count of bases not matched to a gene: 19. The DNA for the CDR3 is TGTGCCAGCAGCCCGCTTGCCTCGGCCGGGGGGATAGCCTACGAGCAGTACTTC. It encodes CASSPLASAGGIAYEQYF.

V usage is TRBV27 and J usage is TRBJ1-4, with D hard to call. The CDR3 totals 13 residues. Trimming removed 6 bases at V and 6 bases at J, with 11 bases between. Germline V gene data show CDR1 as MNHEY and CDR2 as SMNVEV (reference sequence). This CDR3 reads CASRPPSDEKLFF. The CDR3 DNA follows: TGTGCCAGCAGGCCTCCGAGCGATGAAAAACTGTTTTTT.

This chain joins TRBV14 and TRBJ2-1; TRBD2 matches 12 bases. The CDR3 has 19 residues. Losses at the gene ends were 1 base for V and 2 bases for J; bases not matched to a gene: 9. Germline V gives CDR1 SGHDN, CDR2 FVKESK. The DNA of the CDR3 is TGTGCCAGCAGCCAAGGGTGGCTAGCGGGAGGGGGGGCCTACAATGAGCAGTTCTTC. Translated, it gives CASSQGWLAGGGAYNEQFF.

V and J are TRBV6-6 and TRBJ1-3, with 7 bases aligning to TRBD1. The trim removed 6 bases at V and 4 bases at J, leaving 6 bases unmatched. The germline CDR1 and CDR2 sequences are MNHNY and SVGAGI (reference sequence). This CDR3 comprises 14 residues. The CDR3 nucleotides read TGTGCCAGCAGCCCCACAGGGGTAGGAAACACCATATATTTT. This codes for CASSPTGVGNTIYF.